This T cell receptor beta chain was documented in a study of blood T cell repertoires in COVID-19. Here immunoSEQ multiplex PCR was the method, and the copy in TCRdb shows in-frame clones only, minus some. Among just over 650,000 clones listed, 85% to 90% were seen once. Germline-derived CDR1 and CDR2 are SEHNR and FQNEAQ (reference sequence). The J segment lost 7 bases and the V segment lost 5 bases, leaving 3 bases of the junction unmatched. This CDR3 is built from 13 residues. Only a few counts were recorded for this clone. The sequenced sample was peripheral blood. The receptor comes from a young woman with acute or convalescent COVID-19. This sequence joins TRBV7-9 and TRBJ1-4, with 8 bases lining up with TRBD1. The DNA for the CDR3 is TGTGCCAGCAGCCGAGGACAGGGTGAAAAACTGTTTTTT. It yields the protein CASSRGQGEKLFF.